The rows below give T cell receptor beta chains drawn from one sample of a study of blood T cell repertoires in COVID-19. Profiling relied on immunoSEQ multiplex PCR, and the TCRdb table lists in-frame clones only, not all of them. The sample carries about 240,000 clones, approximately 83% recorded once. Sequencing input: peripheral blood. The receptors were gathered from a human donor in a cohort sampled during active COVID-19. CDR3s include the opening cysteine and the closing phenylalanine or tryptophan. Each record gives: D gene, V gene, J gene, clone size, CDR3 DNA, CDR3 protein. D genes are given only for firm matches. Not all rows give a size; the values are once, few, many and, for expanded clones, a class.

>NA|TRBV5-1|TRBJ1-2|NA
TGCGCCAGCAGCTTGGTCTTAGCATCTAACTATGGCTACACCTTC
CASSLVLASNYGYTF
>TRBD1|TRBV4-2|TRBJ1-2|NA
TGTGCCAGCAGCCAGGGGACAGCAAATAACTATGGCTACACCTTC
CASSQGTANNYGYTF
>NA|TRBV7-2|TRBJ2-5|once
TGTGCCAGCAGCTTGGGTAGCCGGGAGACCCAGTACTTC
CASSLGSRETQYF
>NA|TRBV7-2|TRBJ2-1|NA
TGTGCCAGCAGCGGTCGACAGCAAGAGGGGGACAATGAGCAGTTCTTC
CASSGRQQEGDNEQFF
>NA|TRBV3-1/TRBV3-2|TRBJ2-3|NA
TGTGCCAGCAGCCAAGTTCGAGCTATCACAGATACGCAGTATTTT
CASSQVRAITDTQYF
>NA|TRBV5-1|TRBJ2-1|NA
TGCGCCAGCAGCTTGGGTAGAATGGTGATAAACAATGAGCAGTTCTTC
CASSLGRMVINNEQFF
>NA|TRBV28|TRBJ2-7|NA
TGTGCCAGCAGTTCCTCGGAGGGAATGTCCTACGAGCAGTACTTC
CASSSSEGMSYEQYF
>NA|TRBV6-4|TRBJ1-2|NA
TGTGCCAGCAGTCGACAACTCCGGGAACCCTTAGGTGGCTACACCTTC
CASSRQLREPLGGYTF
>TRBD1|TRBV7-9|TRBJ1-2|NA
TGTGCCAGCAACAACAGGGGGCGGACCTATGGCTACACCTTC
CASNNRGRTYGYTF
>NA|TRBV14|TRBJ1-2|once
TGTGCCAGCAGCCAAGATCTGAACTATGGCTACACCTTC
CASSQDLNYGYTF
>NA|TRBV30|TRBJ2-2|NA
TGTGCCTGGGAGGGAGTTCCGACCGGGGAGCTGTTTTTT
CAWEGVPTGELFF
>TRBD1|TRBV6-5|TRBJ2-5|NA
TGTGCCAGCATGTTAGGGACAGCAAAGGGGGAGACCCAGTACTTC
CASMLGTAKGETQYF
>NA|TRBV28|TRBJ1-1|NA
TGTGCCAGCAGAATATGGGAGTCCGAAGCTTTCTTT
CASRIWESEAFF
>TRBD2|TRBV11-2|TRBJ2-7|NA
TGTGCCAGCAGCCCGAGGTCCGGGGGGGTACCCGAGCAGTACTTC
CASSPRSGGVPEQYF
>NA|TRBV12-3/TRBV12-4|TRBJ2-1|NA
TGTGCCAGCAGCGCAGGGGTTGAGCAGTTCTTC
CASSAGVEQFF
>NA|TRBV14|TRBJ2-4|NA
TGTGCCAGCAGCCAAAAGGCGGGGAGGTGGACAAACATTCAGTACTTC
CASSQKAGRWTNIQYF
>TRBD2|TRBV24-1|TRBJ2-3|NA
TGTGCCACCGGCTTAGGTGGCGGGGGGGGCACAGATACGCAGTATTTT
CATGLGGGGGTDTQYF
>NA|TRBV5-1|TRBJ1-4|NA
TGCGCCAGCAGCTCAGGCCGCGTAGGCGAAAAACTGTTTTTT
CASSSGRVGEKLFF